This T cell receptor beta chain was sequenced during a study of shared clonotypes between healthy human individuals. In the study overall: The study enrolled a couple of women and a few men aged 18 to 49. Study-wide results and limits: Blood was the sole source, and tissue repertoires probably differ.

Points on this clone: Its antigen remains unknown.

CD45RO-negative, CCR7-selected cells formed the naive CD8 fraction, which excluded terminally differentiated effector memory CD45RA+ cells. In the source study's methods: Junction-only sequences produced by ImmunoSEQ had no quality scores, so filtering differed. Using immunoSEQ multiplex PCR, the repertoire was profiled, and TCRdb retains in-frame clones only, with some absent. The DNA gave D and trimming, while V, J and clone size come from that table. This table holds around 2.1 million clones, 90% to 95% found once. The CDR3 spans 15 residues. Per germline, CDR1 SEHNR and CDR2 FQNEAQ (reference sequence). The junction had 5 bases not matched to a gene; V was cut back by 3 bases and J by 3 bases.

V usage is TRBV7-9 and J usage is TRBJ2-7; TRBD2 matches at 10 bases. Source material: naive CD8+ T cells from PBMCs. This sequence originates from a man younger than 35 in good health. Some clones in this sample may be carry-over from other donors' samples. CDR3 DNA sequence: TGTGCCAGCAGCTTCCTACTAGCGGGAAGCTACGAGCAGTACTTC. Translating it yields CASSFLLAGSYEQYF.